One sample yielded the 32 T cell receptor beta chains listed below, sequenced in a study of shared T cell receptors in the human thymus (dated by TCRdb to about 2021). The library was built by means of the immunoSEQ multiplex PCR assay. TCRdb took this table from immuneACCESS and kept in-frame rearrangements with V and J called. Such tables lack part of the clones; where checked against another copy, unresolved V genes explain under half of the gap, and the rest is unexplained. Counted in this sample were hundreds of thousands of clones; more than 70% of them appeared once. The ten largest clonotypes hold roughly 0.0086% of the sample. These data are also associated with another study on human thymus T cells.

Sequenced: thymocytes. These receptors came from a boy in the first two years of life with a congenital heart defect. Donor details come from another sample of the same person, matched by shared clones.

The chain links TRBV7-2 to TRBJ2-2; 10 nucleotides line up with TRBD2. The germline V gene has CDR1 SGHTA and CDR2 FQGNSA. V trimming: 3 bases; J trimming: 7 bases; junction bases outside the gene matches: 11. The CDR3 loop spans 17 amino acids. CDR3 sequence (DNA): TGTGCCAGCAGCTTCCTAACAGCGGGGGGGCCGATCGGGGAGCTGTTTTTT. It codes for CASSFLTAGGPIGELFF.

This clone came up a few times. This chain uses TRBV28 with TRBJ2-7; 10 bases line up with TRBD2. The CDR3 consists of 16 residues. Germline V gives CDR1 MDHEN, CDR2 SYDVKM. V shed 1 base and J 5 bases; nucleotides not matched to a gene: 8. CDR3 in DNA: TGTGCCAGCAGTTTATTGGGGCTAGCGGGAGTGCACGAGCAGTACTTC. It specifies CASSLLGLAGVHEQYF.

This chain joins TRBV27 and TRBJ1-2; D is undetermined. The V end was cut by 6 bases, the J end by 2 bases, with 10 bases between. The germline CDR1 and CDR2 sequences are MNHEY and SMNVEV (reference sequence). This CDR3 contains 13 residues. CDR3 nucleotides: TGTGCCAGCAGACTTACAGTCAACTATGGCTACACCTTC. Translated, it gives CASRLTVNYGYTF.

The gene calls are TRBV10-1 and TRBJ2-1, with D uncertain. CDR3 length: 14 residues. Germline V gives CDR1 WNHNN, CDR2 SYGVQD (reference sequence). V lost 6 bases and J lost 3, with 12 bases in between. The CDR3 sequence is CASSSEIGYNEQFF. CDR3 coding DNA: TGCGCCAGCAGCAGCGAGATTGGCTACAATGAGCAGTTCTTC.

For the CDR3, the DNA is TGTGCCAGCAGAGGGACTCCCTTTTTCGAGCAGTACTTC. This encodes CASRGTPFFEQYF. The rearrangement uses TRBV2 and TRBJ2-7; D may be TRBD2 (6 bases). CDR3 length: 13 amino acids. Trimming took 6 bases from V and 6 from J, leaving 15 bases between them. CDR1 is SNHLY, CDR2 FYNNEI, per germline.

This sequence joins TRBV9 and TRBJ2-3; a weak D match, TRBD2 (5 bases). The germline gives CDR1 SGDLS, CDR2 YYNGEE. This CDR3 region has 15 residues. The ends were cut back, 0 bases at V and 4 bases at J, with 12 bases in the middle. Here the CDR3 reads CASSVGGPGADTQYF. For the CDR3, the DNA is TGTGCCAGCAGCGTAGGGGGTCCCGGGGCAGATACGCAGTATTTT.

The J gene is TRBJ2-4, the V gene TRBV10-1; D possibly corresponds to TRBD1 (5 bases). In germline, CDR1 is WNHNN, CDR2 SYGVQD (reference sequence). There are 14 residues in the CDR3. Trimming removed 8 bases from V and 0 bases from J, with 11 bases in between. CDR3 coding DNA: TGCGCCAGCCAAGACAGTCTAGCCAAAAACATTCAGTACTTC. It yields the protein CASQDSLAKNIQYF.

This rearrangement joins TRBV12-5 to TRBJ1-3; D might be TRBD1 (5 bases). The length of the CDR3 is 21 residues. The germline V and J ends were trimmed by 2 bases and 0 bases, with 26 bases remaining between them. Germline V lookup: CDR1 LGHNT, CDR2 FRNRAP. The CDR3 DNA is TGTGCTAGTGGTTTGATGGTCAGCGGGGGTCCTTTCACCCTCTCTGGAAACACCATATATTTT. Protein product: CASGLMVSGGPFTLSGNTIYF.

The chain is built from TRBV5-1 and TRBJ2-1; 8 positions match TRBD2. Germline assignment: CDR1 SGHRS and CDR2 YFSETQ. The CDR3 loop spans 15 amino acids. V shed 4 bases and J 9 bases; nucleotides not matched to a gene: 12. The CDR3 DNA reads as TGCGCCAGCAGCCCCGGGACTAGGGGGTTTGGTGAGCAGTTCTTC. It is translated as CASSPGTRGFGEQFF.

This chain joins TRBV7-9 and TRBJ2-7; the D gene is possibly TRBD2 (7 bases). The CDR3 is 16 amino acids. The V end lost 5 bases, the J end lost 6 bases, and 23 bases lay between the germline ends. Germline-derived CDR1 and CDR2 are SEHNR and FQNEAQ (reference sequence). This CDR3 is CASSPTEGGGHPEQYF. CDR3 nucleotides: TGTGCCAGCAGCCCGACAGAGGGGGGAGGGCACCCCGAGCAGTACTTC.

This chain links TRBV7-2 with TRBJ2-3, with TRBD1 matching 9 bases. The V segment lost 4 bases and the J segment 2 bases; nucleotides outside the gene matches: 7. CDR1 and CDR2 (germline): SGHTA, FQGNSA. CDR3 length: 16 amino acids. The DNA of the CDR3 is TGTGCCAGCAGCTCCCCAGGGACAGGGTACACAGATACGCAGTATTTT. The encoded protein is CASSSPGTGYTDTQYF.

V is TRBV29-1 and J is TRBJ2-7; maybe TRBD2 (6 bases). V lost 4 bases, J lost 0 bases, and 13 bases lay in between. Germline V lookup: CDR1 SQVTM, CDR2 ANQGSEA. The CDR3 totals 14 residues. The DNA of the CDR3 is TGCAGCGTTGGAGGTCGGGAGCTCTCCTACGAGCAGTACTTC. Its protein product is CSVGGRELSYEQYF.

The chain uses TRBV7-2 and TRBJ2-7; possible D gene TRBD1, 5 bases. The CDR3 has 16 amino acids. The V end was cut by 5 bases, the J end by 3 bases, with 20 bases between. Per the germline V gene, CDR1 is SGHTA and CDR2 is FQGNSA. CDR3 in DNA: TGTGCCAGCAGCGCAGTAGGAGACAGCCCTAACTACGAGCAGTACTTC. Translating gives CASSAVGDSPNYEQYF.

The CDR3 loop is CASSLETANQPQHF. CDR3 DNA sequence: TGTGCCAGCAGCTTAGAGACTGCGAATCAGCCCCAGCATTTT. The chain combines TRBV11-2 with TRBJ1-5, with D uncertain. Trimming pared 0 bases from V and 4 bases from J, leaving 7 bases between. Germline V gene data show CDR1 as SGHAT and CDR2 as FQNNGV. This CDR3 region has 14 residues.

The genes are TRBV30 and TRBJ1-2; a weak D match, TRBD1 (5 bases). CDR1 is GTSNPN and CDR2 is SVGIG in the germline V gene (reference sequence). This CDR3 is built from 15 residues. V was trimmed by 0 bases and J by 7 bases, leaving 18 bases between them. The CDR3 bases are TGTGCCTGGAGTGTGAGTAAGGGTGTAGGGGCTGGCTACACCTTC. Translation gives CAWSVSKGVGAGYTF.

The CDR3 DNA reads TGCGCCAGCAGCCAAGGGACTAGCGGGAGGGCAGGTGGATTTACAGATACGCAGTATTTT. Protein sequence: CASSQGTSGRAGGFTDTQYF. This chain joins TRBV4-3 and TRBJ2-3; 15 bases agree with TRBD2. J gave up 3 bases and V 1 base, and 11 bases lay outside the gene matches. CDR1 and CDR2 (germline): LGHNA, YSLEER. The CDR3 has 20 residues.

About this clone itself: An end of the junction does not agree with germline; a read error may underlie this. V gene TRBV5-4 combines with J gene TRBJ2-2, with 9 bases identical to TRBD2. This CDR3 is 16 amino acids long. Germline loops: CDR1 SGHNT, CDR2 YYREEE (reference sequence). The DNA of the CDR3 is TGTGCCAGCAACTTGGCGGGAGGGCCCGACACCGGGGAGCTGTTTTTT. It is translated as CASNLAGGPDTGELFF. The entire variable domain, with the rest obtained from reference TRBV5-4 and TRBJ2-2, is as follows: ETGVTQSPTHLIKTRGQQVTLRCSSQSGHNTVSWYQQALGQGPQFIFQYYREEENGRGNFPPRFSGLQFPNYSSELNVNALELDDSALYLCASNLAGGPDTGELFFGEGSRLTVL.

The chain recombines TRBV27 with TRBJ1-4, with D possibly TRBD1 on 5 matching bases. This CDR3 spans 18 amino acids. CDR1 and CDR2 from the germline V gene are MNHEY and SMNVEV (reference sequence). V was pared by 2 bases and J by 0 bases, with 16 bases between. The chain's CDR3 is CASSLGQGPYATNEKLFF. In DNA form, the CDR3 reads TGTGCCAGCAGTTTAGGCCAGGGCCCATATGCAACTAATGAAAAACTGTTTTTT.

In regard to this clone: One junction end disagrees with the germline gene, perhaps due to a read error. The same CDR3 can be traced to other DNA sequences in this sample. This CDR3 reads CASSLQGPYSPLHF. DNA for the CDR3: TGTGCCAGCAGTTTACAGGGTCCTTATTCCCCCCTCCACTTT. The chain links TRBV28 to TRBJ1-6; D might be TRBD1 (5 bases). Germline lookup yields CDR1 MDHEN and CDR2 SYDVKM. The CDR3 consists of 14 residues. The whole variable domain, filled in from reference TRBV28 and TRBJ1-6, reads DVKVTQSSRYLVKRTGEKVFLECVQDMDHENMFWYRQDPGLGLRLIYFSYDVKMKEKGDIPEGYSVSREKKERFSLILESASTNQTSMYLCASSLQGPYSPLHFGNGTRLTVT.

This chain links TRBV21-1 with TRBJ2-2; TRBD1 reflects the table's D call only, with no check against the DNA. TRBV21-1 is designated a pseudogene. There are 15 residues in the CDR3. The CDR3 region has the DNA TGTGCCAGCAGCCGACGATCCAGGGTCTCCGGGGAGCTGTTTTTT. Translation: CASSRRSRVSGELFF.

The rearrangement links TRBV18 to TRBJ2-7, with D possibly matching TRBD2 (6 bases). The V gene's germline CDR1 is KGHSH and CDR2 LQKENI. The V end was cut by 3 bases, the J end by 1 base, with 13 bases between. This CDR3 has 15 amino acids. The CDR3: CASSPGGTGSYEQYF. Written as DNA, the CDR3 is TGTGCCAGCTCACCGGGCGGGACGGGTTCCTACGAGCAGTACTTC.

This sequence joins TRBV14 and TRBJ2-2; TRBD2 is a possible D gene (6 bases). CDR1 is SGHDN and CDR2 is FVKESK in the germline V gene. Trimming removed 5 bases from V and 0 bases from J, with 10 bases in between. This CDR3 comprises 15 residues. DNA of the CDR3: TGTGCCAGCAGCACGGGCGGGGCGAACACCGGGGAGCTGTTTTTT. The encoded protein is CASSTGGANTGELFF.

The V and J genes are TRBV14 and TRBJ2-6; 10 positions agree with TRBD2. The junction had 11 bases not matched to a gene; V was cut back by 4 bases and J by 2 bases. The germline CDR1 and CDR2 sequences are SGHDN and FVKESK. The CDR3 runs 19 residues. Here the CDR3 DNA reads TGTGCCAGCAGCCGAGCCAGCGGGGGGGTCCTCGCTGGGGCCAACGTCCTGACTTTC. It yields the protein CASSRASGGVLAGANVLTF.

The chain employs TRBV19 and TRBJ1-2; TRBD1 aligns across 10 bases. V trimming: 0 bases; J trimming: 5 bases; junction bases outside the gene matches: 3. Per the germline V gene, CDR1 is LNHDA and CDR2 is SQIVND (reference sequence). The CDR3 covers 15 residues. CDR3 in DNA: TGTGCCAGTAGTATAGAAGGGACAGGGGTTTATGGCTACACCTTC. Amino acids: CASSIEGTGVYGYTF. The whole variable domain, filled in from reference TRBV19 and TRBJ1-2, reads DGGITQSPKYLFRKEGQNVTLSCEQNLNHDAMYWYRQDPGQGLRLIYYSQIVNDFQKGDIAEGYSVSREKKESFPLTVTSAQKNPTAFYLCASSIEGTGVYGYTFGSGTRLTVV.

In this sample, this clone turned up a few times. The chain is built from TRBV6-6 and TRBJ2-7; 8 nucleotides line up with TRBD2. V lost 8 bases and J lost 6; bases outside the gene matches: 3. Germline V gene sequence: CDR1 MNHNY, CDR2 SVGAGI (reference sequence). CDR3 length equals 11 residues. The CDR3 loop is CASLGTSEQYF. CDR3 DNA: TGTGCCAGCCTCGGGACTAGCGAGCAGTACTTC.

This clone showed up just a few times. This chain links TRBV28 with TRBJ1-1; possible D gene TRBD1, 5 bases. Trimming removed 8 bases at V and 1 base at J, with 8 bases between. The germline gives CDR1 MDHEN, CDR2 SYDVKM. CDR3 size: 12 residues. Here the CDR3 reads CASGGGNTEAFF. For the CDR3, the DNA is TGTGCCAGCGGGGGGGGGAACACTGAAGCTTTCTTT.

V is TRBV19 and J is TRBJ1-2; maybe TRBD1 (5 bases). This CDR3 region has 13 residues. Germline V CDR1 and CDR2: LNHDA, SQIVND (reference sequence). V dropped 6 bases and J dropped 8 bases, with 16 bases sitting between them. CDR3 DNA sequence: TGTGCCAGTAGATCGCGGGGGATAACGGGCTACACCTTC. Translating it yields CASRSRGITGYTF.

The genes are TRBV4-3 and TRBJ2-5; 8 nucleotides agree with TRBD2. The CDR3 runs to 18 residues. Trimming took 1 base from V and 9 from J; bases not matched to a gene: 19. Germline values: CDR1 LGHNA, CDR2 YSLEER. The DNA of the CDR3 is TGCGCCAGCAGCCAAGTTAAAATTAGCGGGGACCGATTTCAGGCCCAGTACTTC. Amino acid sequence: CASSQVKISGDRFQAQYF.

The CDR3 bases are TGTGCCAGCAGGCAGACTGAGAGCGGGAGCCGATCCTACGAGCAGTACTTC. It specifies CASRQTESGSRSYEQYF. The J gene is TRBJ2-7, the V gene TRBV28, with 8 bases lining up with TRBD2. The CDR3 is 17 residues long. The germline gives CDR1 MDHEN, CDR2 SYDVKM. V trimming: 6 bases; J trimming: 1 base; junction bases outside the gene matches: 14. The variable domain in full, completed from reference TRBV28 and TRBJ2-7, reads DVKVTQSSRYLVKRTGEKVFLECVQDMDHENMFWYRQDPGLGLRLIYFSYDVKMKEKGDIPEGYSVSREKKERFSLILESASTNQTSMYLCASRQTESGSRSYEQYFGPGTRLTVT.

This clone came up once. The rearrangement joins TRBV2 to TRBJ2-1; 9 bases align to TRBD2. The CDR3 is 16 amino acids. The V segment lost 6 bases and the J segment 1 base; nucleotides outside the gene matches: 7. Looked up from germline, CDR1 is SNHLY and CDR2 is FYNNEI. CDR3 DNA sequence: TGTGCCAGCAGAGTCAAGCGGGGGGCTTCCTACAATGAGCAGTTCTTC. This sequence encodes CASRVKRGASYNEQFF.

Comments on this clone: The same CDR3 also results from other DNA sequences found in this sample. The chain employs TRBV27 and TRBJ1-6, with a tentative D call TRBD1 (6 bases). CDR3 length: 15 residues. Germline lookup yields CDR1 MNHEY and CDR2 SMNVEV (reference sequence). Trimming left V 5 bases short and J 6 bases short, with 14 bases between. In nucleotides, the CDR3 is TGTGCCAGCAGTCCGCATACAGGGCCTAATTCACCCCTCCACTTT. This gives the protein CASSPHTGPNSPLHF.

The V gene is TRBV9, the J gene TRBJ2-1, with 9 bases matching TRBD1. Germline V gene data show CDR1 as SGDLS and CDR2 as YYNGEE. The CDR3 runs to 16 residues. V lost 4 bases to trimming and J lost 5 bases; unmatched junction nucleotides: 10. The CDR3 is CASSLMGQGSDNEQFF. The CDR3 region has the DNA TGTGCCAGCAGCTTGATGGGACAGGGCTCGGACAATGAGCAGTTCTTC.